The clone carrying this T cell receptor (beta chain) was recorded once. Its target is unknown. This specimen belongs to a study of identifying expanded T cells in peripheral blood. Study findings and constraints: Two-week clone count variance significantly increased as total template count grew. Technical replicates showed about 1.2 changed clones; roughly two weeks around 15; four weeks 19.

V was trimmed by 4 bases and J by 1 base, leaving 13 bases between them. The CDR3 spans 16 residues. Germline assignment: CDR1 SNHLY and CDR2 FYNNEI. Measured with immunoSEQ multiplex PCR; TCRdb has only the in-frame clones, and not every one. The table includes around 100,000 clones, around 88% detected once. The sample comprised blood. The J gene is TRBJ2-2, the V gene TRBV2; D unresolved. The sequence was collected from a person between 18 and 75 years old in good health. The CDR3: CASSGSHVRNTGELFF. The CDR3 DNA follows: TGTGCCAGCAGTGGATCCCACGTCCGGAACACCGGGGAGCTGTTTTTT.